The clone carrying this T cell receptor beta chain has a count of ten or more. Molecular barcoded adaptors covering alpha/delta and beta/gamma chains were used on around 370 ng RNA. MiXCR, applied by TCRdb to the reads, yields one record per CDR3 protein. The sample holds 90,000 to 95,000 distinct CDR3 sequences, 20% to 25% seen once. This entry comes from a study of read filtering for tumor transcriptome and immune sequencing. Study summary: Among patients, under 20 were male and some 15 female, aged about 47 to 85 (mean roughly 64). Eight or nine patients were R-ISS I, some 15 were R-ISS II, 7 were R-ISS III.

This CDR3 region has 15 residues. Germline V lookup: CDR1 SGHRS, CDR2 YFSETQ. The V segment lost 4 bases and the J segment 6 bases; nucleotides outside the gene matches: 10. This TCR was sampled from a donor older than 35 with multiple myeloma. The rearrangement uses TRBV5-1 and TRBJ2-1; 7 nucleotides line up with TRBD1. The source material was a population of CD138-negative cells sorted from bone marrow. CDR3 residues: CASSPQGVASNEQFF. CDR3 in DNA: TGCGCCAGCAGCCCCCAGGGGGTTGCTTCCAATGAGCAGTTCTTC.